The clone carrying this T cell receptor beta chain appeared a few times. No antigen is known for it. Reverse transcription of all isolated RNA meant that expressed TCRB transcripts were sequenced. The method was immunoSEQ multiplex PCR; TCRdb's version includes in-frame clones alone and lacks a portion of them. This sample has approximately 150,000 clones, with 7.5% to 9.5% found just once. The record originates from a study of beta chain features in type 1 diabetes. Whole-study context: Investigators examined 107,917,701 sorted cells across all samples.

Study observations and caveats: Researchers caution that PCR might favor shorter templates, equally among patients and controls. The study found moderately but significantly shorter TCRB CDR3s in all four CD4+ subsets of Type 1 diabetes patients.

Trimming shortened V by 7 bases and J by 7 bases, and 14 bases separated the two germline ends. Looked up from germline, CDR1 is MNHEY and CDR2 is SVGAGI. The CDR3 consists of 13 residues. Sequenced sample: central memory CD4+ T cells from blood. This rearrangement joins TRBV6-5 to TRBJ1-5; D is uncertain. The clonotype originates from a young man with type 1 diabetes. For the CDR3, the DNA is TGTGCCAGCACGGGATACGGAGGACAGCCCCAGCATTTT. Amino acid sequence: CASTGYGGQPQHF.